This TCR beta chain was captured by sequencing in a study of shared clonotypes between healthy human individuals. Germline lookup yields CDR1 SQVTM and CDR2 ANQGSEA. This CDR3 is 12 amino acids long. Trimming took 7 bases from V and 5 from J, leaving 14 bases between them. Measured with immunoSEQ multiplex PCR; TCRdb has only the in-frame clones, and not every one. The sample has about 2.3 million clones, roughly 92% seen once; the top ten hold approximately 0.39%. This clonotype was sampled from a man in his late teens or twenties in good health. Some clones in this sample may be carry-over from other donors' samples. The sequencing input was naive CD4+ T cells from PBMCs. Subset denoted: CD45RA+ positively selected. The genes are TRBV29-1 and TRBJ1-1, with D possibly being TRBD1 (5 bases). CDR3 protein: CSAGTVWTEAFF. The CDR3 bases are TGCAGCGCTGGGACGGTTTGGACTGAAGCTTTCTTT.